This T cell receptor (beta chain) was identified during a study of blood T cell repertoires in COVID-19. As for the study in general: Samples representing acute and convalescent COVID-19 were sourced from the United States, Italy and Spain. PBMCs, B-cell-depleted T cells, or T cells were the source of the cDNA or gDNA that made up the material.

Method: immunoSEQ multiplex PCR; TCRdb's copy keeps in-frame clones and lacks some. The sample includes roughly 100,000 clones, around nine tenths of them seen just once. J gave up 1 base and V 2 bases, and 3 bases lay outside the gene matches. CDR1 is SGHDN, CDR2 FVKESK, per germline. The CDR3 extends over 16 amino acids. The chain couples TRBV14 to TRBJ2-2; 8 bases are a match to TRBD1. The receptor comes from a man aged 50-60 years with acute or convalescent COVID-19. Sequenced: peripheral blood. The CDR3 spells CASSQRQGLNTGELFF. The CDR3 bases are TGTGCCAGCAGCCAACGACAGGGGCTGAACACCGGGGAGCTGTTTTTT.